This T cell receptor (beta chain) was retrieved from a study of T cells after yellow fever vaccination (dated by TCRdb to about 2019). For the wider study: Libraries from fractions with low cell numbers were prepared with the SMART-Seq v4 Ultra Low Input RNA kit. Two healthy male donors, one aged 18 to 29 and one aged 30 to 40 years, made up the cohort. Blood was collected at multiple timepoints before and after primary and secondary immunization, and bulk PBMC replicates and cell subsets were isolated. Bulk TCR alpha and beta repertoires were sequenced longitudinally to track T-cell clones before and after primary and booster YFV17D yellow fever vaccination.

Sequencing relied on an Illumina NovaSeq 6000. Synthesis of TCR cDNA relied on 5'RACE template switching, a step that introduced a universal primer site along with unique molecular identifiers. Priming for cDNA synthesis came from both the TCR alpha and TCR beta constant segments. Two PCR steps were used to amplify libraries, with sample barcodes and sequencing adapters being added in the second step. Sequencing of libraries was performed on Illumina HiSeq 2500 (2x100 bp) or NovaSeq (2x150 bp). Per the source publication's procedure: MIGEC was used to demultiplex reads and collapse the reads into UMI consensus sequences, and MiXCR was used for V(D)J alignment. Vaccine-responding clonotypes were identified with edgeR using replicate PBMC samples, with FDR below 0.01 and a log2 fold change above 5 up to day 15 being required. Bulk clonotypes were assigned CD4 or CD8 identity according to which sequenced CD4 or CD8 repertoire held them at higher abundance. TCRdb trimmed public reads at Q25 via fastp, called clones via MiXCR and kept in-frame beta chains. Rows matching on CDR3 protein sequence are summarized as one entry with the most common DNA and genes. TCRdb, not the authors, supplied the V and J calls. For this sample the table gives 150,000 to 200,000 distinct CDR3 sequences, of which 9.5% to 12% were detected only once. 35% to 40% of the sample is taken by the ten largest.

This specimen's treatment or condition label, per the study, means: live attenuated yellow fever vaccine strain. A standard Ficoll-Paque protocol was used to isolate PBMCs from peripheral blood. Dynabeads CD4 and CD8 positive selection kits were used to isolate the CD4 and CD8 T-cell fractions. TriZol was used to extract RNA from bulk PBMCs, CD4 and CD8 fractions, and dextramer-positive and dextramer-negative fractions. As to this clonotype: Which antigen it targets is not known. No base qualities exist here, and no much larger clone lies one base off it.

Findings and caveats that apply to the study as a whole: After the booster, most clones that had expanded after primary vaccination were detected again (around 96% of CD4 and 88% of CD8), suggesting broad maintenance of memory. A small fraction of clonotypes appeared in both the CD4 and CD8 compartments, likely as a result of convergent recombination. Because the study included only a couple of donors, the extent to which the findings can be generalized is limited. Compared with the primary T-cell response, the secondary T-cell response was faster but weaker, reaching its peak on day 5 rather than on day 15. FACS-sorted repertoires could contain abundant contaminating clonotypes from the bulk population, so computational filtering was required.

The TCR comes from a man aged 18 to 30 who received the YFV17D yellow fever vaccine. The sample in question was CD8+ T cells sorted from PBMCs, obtained 15 days after the yellow fever booster vaccination.

The bases are TGTGCCAGCAGCCCAACTAGCGGGGGCCGAGAGCAGTTCTTC. It codes for CASSPTSGGREQFF. The chain links TRBV14 with TRBJ2-1; 11 central bases correspond to TRBD2. Reading the germline V gene gives CDR1 SGHDN and CDR2 FVKESK. The cysteine opens and the phenylalanine closes a CDR3 of 14 amino acids. Just the 42-base CDR3 DNA is kept, in frame starting at base 1. V and J are trimmed by 4 bases and 10 bases, and the gene matches miss 6 bases of the junction.